These 4 T cell receptor beta chains originate from one sample sequenced in a study of blood T cell repertoires in COVID-19. The protocol was immunoSEQ multiplex PCR, while the TCRdb copy is restricted to in-frame clones and leaves out a portion. This sample has some 130,000 clones, with approximately 77% found just once. The sample consisted of peripheral blood. Receptors originate from an elderly man with acute or convalescent COVID-19.

The rearrangement joins TRBV27 to TRBJ2-2, with TRBD1 as a possible D gene (6 bases). The CDR3 length is 13 residues. Trimming cost V 4 bases and J 13 bases, with 16 bases left between them. CDR1 is MNHEY and CDR2 is SMNVEV in the germline V gene (reference sequence). Written as DNA, the CDR3 is TGTGCCAGCAGTTCAATTTTACAGGGTTGGCTGTTTTTT. It yields the protein CASSSILQGWLFF.

The chain joins TRBV28 to TRBJ1-3; D ambiguous. V lost 4 bases and J lost 4, with 29 bases in between. The CDR3 totals 20 residues. The germline gives CDR1 MDHEN, CDR2 SYDVKM. The CDR3 loop reads CASSSLSGRLWELTGNTIYF. The CDR3 nucleotides read TGTGCCAGCAGTTCACTCTCTGGTCGTTTGTGGGAGCTAACAGGAAACACCATATATTTT.

This clone was seen repeatedly, ten times or more. V usage is TRBV7-2 and J usage is TRBJ2-7, with D maybe TRBD2 (6 bases). The CDR3 consists of 15 residues. Germline V gives CDR1 SGHTA, CDR2 FQGNSA. The V gene lost 2 bases and the J gene lost 0 bases, with 11 bases spanning the gap. The CDR3 spells CASSLWRDSSYEQYF. CDR3 nucleotides: TGTGCCAGCAGCTTATGGAGGGATAGCTCCTACGAGCAGTACTTC.

The CDR3 DNA reads as TGCAGTGCTAGTACTAGCGGGGGCCGGGAGACCCAGTACTTC. This encodes CSASTSGGRETQYF. The genes are TRBV20-1 and TRBJ2-5; 11 bases are a match to TRBD2. The trim removed 3 bases at V and 5 bases at J, leaving 5 bases unmatched. CDR3 length: 14 residues. Germline V lookup: CDR1 DFQATT, CDR2 SNEGSKA (reference sequence).